This entry is about one T cell receptor (beta chain). Through Arm-PCR of CDR3 regions and iRepertoire HTBI primers, TCR beta libraries were built. TCRdb re-analysed the multiplex PCR reads in MiXCR, keeping a single row per CDR3 protein. The sample holds 550,000 to 650,000 distinct CDR3 sequences; about 16% are singletons and the top ten take about 12%. The data derive from a study of regulatory T cells in long-lasting Graves disease. Per the germline V gene, CDR1 is WNHNN and CDR2 is SYGVQD (reference sequence). Trimming cost V 0 bases and J 3 bases, with 17 bases left between them. The length of the CDR3 is 17 residues. This sample's time point: newly diagnosed GD, antithyroid drugs for less than 3 months. From RNA extracted from PBMCs, the TCR library was made. The sample was also linked to a second study, of T cells in Graves' hyperthyroidism and ophthalmopathy.

This TCR was sampled from a man between 18 and 35 years old with Graves disease. This sequence joins TRBV10-1 and TRBJ1-1, with D tentatively TRBD1 (5 bases). The specimen comprised peripheral blood mononuclear cells (PBMCs), sampled at new diagnosis, from a patient treated with antithyroid drugs. Written as DNA, the CDR3 is TGCGCCAGCAGTGAGTCGGGTGCAGGGCGGCGGTACACTGAAGCTTTCTTT. Protein: CASSESGAGRRYTEAFF.